This T cell receptor (beta chain) originates from a study of blood T cell repertoires in COVID-19. At the level of the study: PBMCs, B-cell-depleted T cells, or T cells provided the cDNA or gDNA that made up the material.

The CDR3 is 15 residues long. V lost 6 bases and J lost 0, with 12 bases in between. Per the germline V gene, CDR1 is MDHEN and CDR2 is SYDVKM. Study processing details: Amplified reference gene primers provided the basis for estimating nucleated cell counts. Generated by immunoSEQ multiplex PCR, the TCRdb table keeps only in-frame clones and is missing some. From that table come the V and J calls and clone size; the DNA was used to work out D and trimming. The sample lists about 380,000 clones, over 65% seen once, with around 1% in the top ten. This clone was observed a single time. This rearrangement joins TRBV28 to TRBJ1-3; D is unresolved. This TCR derives from a human donor with acute or convalescent COVID-19. The donor label of this sample is uncertain. The sample was peripheral blood. DNA for the CDR3: TGTGCCAGCAGCCCGCATGGGAGCTCTGGAAACACCATATATTTT. Protein: CASSPHGSSGNTIYF.